The 12 T cell receptor beta chains below all came from one sample that was sequenced in a study of blood T cell repertoires in COVID-19 (TCRdb year 2020). Libraries were made using the immunoSEQ multiplex PCR assay. Entries here come from immuneACCESS through TCRdb and include only in-frame sequences with V and J called. Some clones fail to appear in such tables; in the studies checked, an unresolved V gene covers under half of the shortfall, and the cause of the remainder is unknown. Across this sample there are approximately 210,000 clones, with more than 75% seen only once. The top ten hold 4% to 5.5% of the sample. Sequenced: peripheral blood. These TCRs come from a human donor in a cohort sampled during active COVID-19.

The CDR3 protein is CASSDNRDTQYF. The CDR3 coding sequence is TGCGCCAGCAGTGACAATCGGGATACGCAGTATTTT. This chain joins TRBV10-1 and TRBJ2-3; D remains ambiguous. Germline V gene lookup returns CDR1 WNHNN and CDR2 SYGVQD (reference sequence). The CDR3 totals 12 residues. V gave up 3 bases and J gave up 6 bases, with 7 bases separating them.

The rearrangement links TRBV6-2 or TRBV6-3 to TRBJ1-2, with TRBD1 matching over 8 bases. This CDR3 is built from 15 residues. CDR1 MNHEY and CDR2 SVGEGT come from the germline V gene. V lost 5 bases and J lost 4; bases outside the gene matches: 9. The CDR3 protein is CASSRPSGQAYGYTF. For the CDR3, the DNA is TGTGCCAGCAGTCGCCCCTCGGGACAGGCCTATGGCTACACCTTC.

CDR3 protein: CASSKGGGTDTQYF. CDR3 coding DNA: TGTGCCAGTAGTAAAGGAGGGGGCACAGATACGCAGTATTTT. V gene TRBV19 combines with J gene TRBJ2-3, with D perhaps matching TRBD2 (6 bases). The CDR3 runs 14 residues. Between the trimmed V and J ends, which lost 4 bases and 1 base, there was a span of 9 bases. The germline CDR1 and CDR2 sequences are LNHDA and SQIVND (reference sequence).

The chain combines TRBV19 with TRBJ1-1, with D possibly TRBD1 on 6 matching bases. The ends were cut back, 2 bases at V and 4 bases at J, with 14 bases in the middle. The CDR3 is made up of 15 amino acids. Germline values: CDR1 LNHDA, CDR2 SQIVND (reference sequence). In DNA form, the CDR3 reads TGTGCCAGTAGTATAAACCCAACAGGGATCACTGAAGCTTTCTTT. It codes for CASSINPTGITEAFF.

About this clone itself: Other DNA sequences in this specimen translate into the identical CDR3. The chain has TRBV11-2 and TRBJ2-5, with 12 bases matching TRBD2. This CDR3 contains 16 residues. Germline V gene lookup returns CDR1 SGHAT and CDR2 FQNNGV. The trim removed 1 base at V and 2 bases at J, leaving 2 bases unmatched. CDR3 nucleotides: TGTGCCAGCAGCTTAGGACTAGCGGGGGCTCAAGAGACCCAGTACTTC. Protein sequence: CASSLGLAGAQETQYF. Variable domain in full (rest from reference TRBV11-2 and TRBJ2-5): EAGVAQSPRYKIIEKRQSVAFWCNPISGHATLYWYQQILGQGPKLLIQFQNNGVVDDSQLPKDRFSAERLKGVDSTLKIQPAKLEDSAVYLCASSLGLAGAQETQYFGPGTRLLVL.

V gene TRBV10-3 combines with J gene TRBJ2-7, with 10 bases identical to TRBD2. CDR1 is ENHRY, CDR2 SYGVKD, per germline. Unmatched junction bases numbered 13, after V lost 7 bases and J lost 7 bases. CDR3 length equals 15 residues. CDR3 DNA sequence: TGTGCCATCACCCCGGGGCTAGCGGGAGCTGGGGAGCAGTACTTC. This gives the protein CAITPGLAGAGEQYF.

The chain joins TRBV7-6 to TRBJ2-7, with 12 bases aligning to TRBD2. CDR1 and CDR2 from the germline V gene are SGHVS and FNYEAQ. J lost 2 bases, V lost 1 base, and 3 bases had no gene match. This CDR3 spans 16 amino acids. CDR3: CASSLGSSGGAYEQYF. Written as DNA, the CDR3 is TGTGCCAGCAGCTTAGGCTCTAGCGGGGGGGCCTACGAGCAGTACTTC.

The chain is built from TRBV30 and TRBJ1-2; 8 positions match TRBD1. After removal of 3 bases from V and 0 bases from J, the junction contained 6 bases not matched to a gene. The length of the CDR3 is 15 residues. Germline V CDR1 and CDR2: GTSNPN, SVGIG (reference sequence). The CDR3 here is CAWRTGQGPNYGYTF. The DNA of the CDR3 is TGTGCCTGGAGGACCGGACAGGGACCTAACTATGGCTACACCTTC.

This clone was seen just once. The rearrangement links TRBV19 to TRBJ1-2; the D gene is possibly TRBD1 (5 bases). CDR3 length: 13 amino acids. Trimming removed 4 bases from V and 6 bases from J, with 12 bases in between. Germline V gene lookup returns CDR1 LNHDA and CDR2 SQIVND (reference sequence). CDR3 in amino acids: CASSTTVLDGYTF. Here the CDR3 DNA reads TGTGCCAGTAGTACGACAGTCCTAGATGGCTACACCTTC.

The V and J genes are TRBV5-4 and TRBJ2-2; the match to TRBD1 covers 11 bases. Germline V gene data show CDR1 as SGHNT and CDR2 as YYREEE (reference sequence). This CDR3 spans 16 amino acids. V shed 4 bases and J 6 bases; nucleotides not matched to a gene: 8. CDR3 sequence reads: CASSRTGTGGAGELFF. CDR3 bases: TGTGCCAGCAGCCGGACCGGGACAGGGGGGGCCGGGGAGCTGTTTTTT.

The rearrangement uses TRBV4-1 and TRBJ1-6; D remains ambiguous. The germline V and J ends were trimmed by 0 bases and 8 bases, with 5 bases remaining between them. The germline V gene encodes CDR1 MGHRA and CDR2 YSYEKL. This CDR3 is 13 amino acids long. The CDR3: CASSQDLDSPLHF. CDR3 DNA: TGCGCCAGCAGCCAAGATTTAGATTCACCCCTCCACTTT.

The chain carries TRBV3-1 (or the pseudogene TRBV3-2) and TRBJ2-2; D gene ambiguous. The CDR3 sequence is 17 residues long. Trimming cost V 1 base and J 2 bases, with 14 bases left between them. Germline lookup yields CDR1 LGHDT and CDR2 YNNKEL (reference sequence). CDR3 in amino acids: CASSQVLGLTNTGELFF. CDR3 DNA: TGTGCCAGCAGCCAAGTCCTTGGGCTAACTAACACCGGGGAGCTGTTTTTT.